The 26 T cell receptor beta chains reported below all come from one sample, sequenced in a study of T cell clonality in common variable immunodeficiency. Sequenced by immunoSEQ multiplex PCR; TCRdb stores in-frame clones only, minus some. Sampling found tens of thousands of clones, none seen once. What was sequenced was peripheral blood mononuclear cells. The receptors were sampled from a person aged 18-70 years in good health.

This clone was seen at least ten times. The sequenced fragment ends 3 residues before the CDR3 boundary, so the rest is inferred from the germline J gene. The rearrangement uses TRBV6-1 and TRBJ2-7; tentatively, D is TRBD1 (6 bases). Germline assignment: CDR1 MNHNS and CDR2 SASEGT. Trimming took 4 bases from V and 6 from J, leaving 10 bases between them. CDR3 length: 12 amino acids. CDR3 DNA (partial): TGTGCCAGCAGTGTACAGGGTGGCGAG. It translates to CASSVQGGE. The CDR3 in its entirety is CASSVQGGEQYF.

The table lists this clone with many counts. The read stops 3 residues short of the end of the CDR3; the missing end is completed from the germline J gene. The J gene is TRBJ2-1, the V gene TRBV2, with TRBD2 matching 11 bases. The germline V gene encodes CDR1 SNHLY and CDR2 FYNNEI. This CDR3 is built from 14 residues. V trimming: 11 bases; J trimming: 6 bases; junction bases outside the gene matches: 9. The DNA read from the CDR3 is TGTGCCGGAAACCTAGCGGGAGGAATCAATGAG. Its translation is CAGNLAGGINE. In full, the CDR3 reads CAGNLAGGINEQFF.

At least ten counts were recorded for this clone. CDR3 protein: CASSRPRDSETDTQYF. The covered CDR3 bases are TGTGCCAGCAGCAGACCCCGGGACTCAGAAACAGATACG. V usage is TRBV5-4 and J usage is TRBJ2-3; a weak D match, TRBD2 (6 bases). The read terminates 3 residues ahead of where the CDR3 ends, so the germline J gene completes it. CDR3 size: 16 residues. The V and J ends lost 4 bases and 3 bases respectively, with 18 bases between them. Germline V gives CDR1 SGHNT, CDR2 YYREEE (reference sequence).

This clone has ten or more counts. The CDR3 here is CSARRGLTDTQYF. The sequenced part of the CDR3 DNA is TGCAGCGCCAGGAGGGGGCTCACAGATACG. This chain joins TRBV29-1 and TRBJ2-3, with D possibly matching TRBD1 (7 bases). Read data end 3 residues before the CDR3 end; the end is taken from the germline J gene. The ends were cut back, 7 bases at V and 2 bases at J, with 13 bases in the middle. Germline V lookup: CDR1 SQVTM, CDR2 ANQGSEA. This CDR3 has 13 amino acids.

This clone showed up many times. The read falls 3 residues short of the CDR3 end, and the missing part is taken from the germline J gene. V usage is TRBV20-1 and J usage is TRBJ2-3, with 10 bases identical to TRBD2. From germline, CDR1 is DFQATT and CDR2 SNEGSKA (reference sequence). CDR3 length: 13 amino acids. Losses at the gene ends were 6 bases for V and 3 bases for J; bases not matched to a gene: 3. This chain's CDR3 is CSAQLAGTDTQYF. CDR3 DNA, as far as it was read: TGCAGTGCGCAACTAGCGGGAACAGATACG.

Turning to this clone: The read ends 3 residues shy of where the CDR3 ends; the end is completed using the germline J gene. This rearrangement joins TRBV5-1 to TRBJ2-3; TRBD1 matches at 8 bases. The CDR3 covers 12 residues. CDR1 is SGHRS, CDR2 YFSETQ, per germline. Partial CDR3 DNA: TGCGCCAGCAGCTTGGACAGGGGGGCG. Its translation is CASSLDRGA. The whole CDR3 sequence reads CASSLDRGAQYF.

This clone has at least ten counts. The CDR3 is cut off 3 residues early in the read; its end comes from the germline J gene. V usage is TRBV5-4 and J usage is TRBJ2-1, with 9 positions matching TRBD1. The CDR3 sequence is 15 residues long. Germline V lookup: CDR1 SGHNT, CDR2 YYREEE (reference sequence). V lost 4 bases, J lost 9 bases, and 11 bases stayed unmatched. The part of the CDR3 DNA that was read is TGTGCCAGCAGCCCCTCGGGACAGGGTTATACTGAG. Translating gives CASSPSGQGYTE. The CDR3 as a whole reads CASSPSGQGYTEQFF.

This clone was seen more than once but under ten times. The chain's CDR3 is CASSLQLGYQPQHF. CDR3 bases read: TGTGCCAGCAGCTTACAGTTAGGGTATCAGCCC. J is TRBJ1-5 and V is TRBV7-2; D call uncertain. With the read ending 3 residues before the CDR3 end, the germline J gene is used to fill in that end. CDR1 is SGHTA, CDR2 FQGNSA, per germline. This CDR3 is built from 14 residues. V lost 2 bases and J 5 bases, leaving 10 bases between the germline ends.

Ten or more counts support this clone. From the germline J gene comes the end of the CDR3, since the read stops 3 residues before it. The genes are TRBV10-3 and TRBJ1-2, with 7 bases that match TRBD1. Looked up from germline, CDR1 is ENHRY and CDR2 is SYGVKD. The CDR3 spans 15 residues. After removal of 4 bases from V and 0 bases from J, the junction contained 5 bases not matched to a gene. The CDR3 DNA, read in part, is TGTGCCATCAGTGCCCTGACAGGGACTAACTATGGC. It translates to CAISALTGTNYG. The full CDR3 sequence reads CAISALTGTNYGYTF.

This clone occurred many times. The read ends 3 residues before the CDR3 terminus; that terminus is restored from the germline J gene. V is TRBV20-1 and J is TRBJ2-1; a possible D gene is TRBD2 (6 bases). The ends were cut back, 2 bases at V and 4 bases at J, with 12 bases in the middle. The germline V gene encodes CDR1 DFQATT and CDR2 SNEGSKA (reference sequence). This CDR3 contains 14 residues. The covered CDR3 bases are TGCAGTGCTAGAACTAGCTTGGGATACAATGAG. Translating gives CSARTSLGYNE. The CDR3 in full is CSARTSLGYNEQFF.

Worth noting for this clone: This sequence may be a read error, since a much larger clone differs from it by one base. The sequenced fragment ends 3 residues before the CDR3 boundary, so the rest is inferred from the germline J gene. This chain links TRBV6-2 or TRBV6-3 with TRBJ2-3; 7 bases agree with TRBD1. Germline V lookup: CDR1 MNHEY, CDR2 SVGEGT. The CDR3 extends over 13 amino acids. CDR3 amino acids: CASSQDRVQPQYF. The sequenced part of the CDR3 DNA is TGTGCCAGCAGTCAAGACAGGGTTCAGCCG.

This clone has at least ten counts. The read ends 3 residues shy of where the CDR3 ends; the end is completed using the germline J gene. The V call is TRBV20-1, the J call TRBJ2-2; D perhaps matches TRBD1 (5 bases). The CDR3 spans 13 residues. Trimming took 2 bases from V and 4 from J, leaving 8 bases between them. In germline, CDR1 is DFQATT, CDR2 SNEGSKA (reference sequence). The CDR3 DNA, read in part, is TGCAGTGCTAGACGACAGATCACCGGGGAG. Residues: CSARRQITGE. The CDR3 as a whole reads CSARRQITGELFF.

This clone came up many times. The read halts 3 residues ahead of the CDR3 end, with the missing end drawn from the germline J gene. The V gene is TRBV7-7, the J gene TRBJ2-5, with D possibly being TRBD1 (6 bases). V was cut by 6 bases and J by 4 bases, with 18 bases left in between. The CDR3 totals 15 residues. Looked up from germline, CDR1 is SSHAT and CDR2 is FNYEAQ (reference sequence). CDR3: CASSLRAGVGETQYF. The part of the CDR3 DNA that was read is TGTGCCAGCAGTTTAAGGGCAGGGGTAGGAGAGACC. Full variable domain (missing parts from reference TRBV7-7 and TRBJ2-5): GAGVSQSPRYKVTKRGQDVTLRCDPISSHATLYWYQQALGQGPEFLTYFNYEAQPDKSGLPSDRFSAERPEGSISTLTIQRTEQRDSAMYRCASSLRAGVGETQYFGPGTRLLVL.

This clone has at least ten counts. The read ends 3 residues early relative to the CDR3; the germline J gene fills the gap. V is TRBV28 and J is TRBJ2-7, with D possibly TRBD1 on 6 matching bases. The ends were cut back, 4 bases at V and 2 bases at J, with 18 bases in the middle. CDR1 and CDR2 from the germline V gene are MDHEN and SYDVKM. There are 16 residues in the CDR3. The CDR3 protein is CASSYLGQMNPYEQYF. Partial CDR3 DNA: TGTGCCAGCAGTTACCTCGGACAGATGAATCCCTACGAG.

About this clone itself: The sequenced fragment ends 3 residues before the CDR3 boundary, so the rest is inferred from the germline J gene. The genes are TRBV2 and TRBJ2-1; 9 bases map to TRBD2. With V trimmed by 9 bases and J by 1 base, 4 bases remained unmatched. Germline CDR1 reads SNHLY; CDR2 reads FYNNEI. The CDR3 is 14 residues long. CDR3 amino acids: CASQAGGSYNEQFF. The sequenced CDR3 bases are TGTGCCAGTCAAGCGGGGGGTTCCTACAATGAG.

This clone was seen at least ten times. The read halts 3 residues ahead of the CDR3 end, with the missing end drawn from the germline J gene. This chain uses TRBV2 with TRBJ1-5, with D unclear. The CDR3 length is 13 residues. Germline V CDR1 and CDR2: SNHLY, FYNNEI. Trimming removed 5 bases from V and 5 bases from J, with 10 bases in between. The part of the CDR3 DNA that was read is TGTGCCAGCAGTTCGCGCGCCTATCAGCCC. Translation gives CASSSRAYQP. The full CDR3 is CASSSRAYQPQHF.

About this clone: The CDR3 end is not reached by the read, which stops 3 residues before it; the germline J gene fills it in. J is TRBJ2-3 and V is TRBV19; 7 nucleotides match TRBD1. Germline loops: CDR1 LNHDA, CDR2 SQIVND (reference sequence). The CDR3 runs 19 residues. The part of the CDR3 DNA that was read is TGTGCCAGTAGTATAAAGGGGACAGCCACTCTAAAAAGCAATCAGCCG. This gives the protein CASSIKGTATLKSNQP. In full, the CDR3 is CASSIKGTATLKSNQPQYF.

This clone was seen repeatedly, ten times or more. Sequencing ends 3 residues short of the CDR3 end; the germline J gene provides the rest. This rearrangement joins TRBV5-1 to TRBJ2-1, with a tentative D call TRBD1 (6 bases). Germline CDR1 reads SGHRS; CDR2 reads YFSETQ. The ends were cut back, 4 bases at V and 6 bases at J, with 11 bases in the middle. The CDR3 extends over 13 amino acids. The CDR3 protein is CASSTGSSNEQFF. The DNA read from the CDR3 is TGCGCCAGCAGCACAGGGTCTAGCAATGAG.

This clone was found many times. The CDR3 DNA, read in part, is TGTGCCAGCAGCCCGGACAGGGTAGGCGAG. Translation gives CASSPDRVGE. The entire CDR3 is CASSPDRVGEQYF. J is TRBJ2-7 and V is TRBV12-3 or TRBV12-4; 8 positions match TRBD1. The read ends 3 residues before the CDR3 terminus; that terminus is restored from the germline J gene. This CDR3 spans 13 amino acids. Germline trimming cut 6 bases from V and 6 bases from J; bases unmatched to any gene: 7.

This clone occurred many times. The read gets to within 3 residues of the CDR3 end, and the germline J gene fills in the rest. The V and J genes are TRBV12-3 or TRBV12-4 and TRBJ1-5; 7 bases agree with TRBD1. The CDR3 sequence is 14 residues long. J was trimmed by 6 bases and V by 3 bases; bases with no gene match: 5. CDR3 DNA, as far as it was read: TGTGCCAGCAGTTTCGTACAGGGGCTTCAGCCC. It specifies CASSFVQGLQP. The CDR3 as a whole reads CASSFVQGLQPQHF.

In this sample, this clone turned up many times. The CDR3 end falls 3 residues outside the read, so it is completed with the germline J gene. The rearrangement joins TRBV30 to TRBJ1-1; 7 nucleotides agree with TRBD1. J lost 0 bases, V lost 8 bases, and 15 bases had no gene match. Germline V gene sequence: CDR1 GTSNPN, CDR2 SVGIG (reference sequence). The CDR3 runs 16 residues. The CDR3 bases that were read are TGTGCCGGGAACACAGGGGCCCTAGTCTTGAACACTGAA. Translating gives CAGNTGALVLNTE. The CDR3 in its entirety is CAGNTGALVLNTEAFF.

Ten or more counts support this clone. The read terminates 3 residues ahead of where the CDR3 ends, so the germline J gene completes it. The V gene is TRBV2, the J gene TRBJ2-7, with D maybe TRBD1 (5 bases). CDR3 length: 15 amino acids. With 4 bases removed from V and 1 base from J, the gap between germline ends came to 14 bases. In germline, CDR1 is SNHLY, CDR2 FYNNEI. This CDR3 reads CASSVRATRSYEQYF. CDR3 DNA (partial): TGTGCCAGCAGTGTCAGGGCTACCCGTTCCTACGAG. Full variable domain (remainder filled in from reference TRBV2 and TRBJ2-7): EPEVTQTPSHQVTQMGQEVILRCVPISNHLYFYWYRQILGQKVEFLVSFYNNEISEKSEIFDDQFSVERPDGSNFTLKIRSTKLEDSAMYFCASSVRATRSYEQYFGPGTRLTVT.

The table lists this clone with many counts. The CDR3 extends 3 residues past the end of the read, so its final part is completed from the germline J gene. The rearrangement links TRBV13 to TRBJ1-5; 9 positions match TRBD1. The CDR3 is 16 residues long. Germline CDR1 PRHDT, CDR2 FYEKMQ (reference sequence). Unmatched junction bases numbered 10, after V lost 4 bases and J lost 6 bases. CDR3 DNA, as far as it was read: TGTGCCAGCAGCTCGGGGACAGGGAGGTTTAGTCAGCCC. The encoded protein is CASSSGTGRFSQP. The full-length CDR3 reads as CASSSGTGRFSQPQHF.

This clone was seen ten or more times. The read is 3 residues too short to cover the CDR3 end, so that end is filled in from the germline J gene. The V and J genes are TRBV2 and TRBJ1-2; possible D gene TRBD1, 5 bases. Trimming took off 6 bases at V and 4 bases at J, with 6 bases between the two ends. The germline CDR1 and CDR2 sequences are SNHLY and FYNNEI. The CDR3 sequence is 11 residues long. CDR3 region: CASRGGYGYTF. CDR3 bases read: TGTGCCAGCAGGGGGGGCTATGGC.

There are many counts of this clone. The read terminates 3 residues ahead of where the CDR3 ends, so the germline J gene completes it. The chain carries TRBV2 and TRBJ2-1, with 7 bases fitting TRBD2. With V trimmed by 7 bases and J by 0 bases, 6 bases remained unmatched. The CDR3 totals 15 residues. Germline CDR1 is SNHLY and CDR2 is FYNNEI. Partial CDR3 DNA: TGTGCCAGCATTAGCGGGTTCAGCTCCTACAATGAG. Encoded protein: CASISGFSSYNE. The entire CDR3 protein reads CASISGFSSYNEQFF.

Many counts were recorded for this clone. The read ends 3 residues before the CDR3 terminus; that terminus is restored from the germline J gene. This chain joins TRBV4-1 and TRBJ2-3; 9 positions agree with TRBD2. Germline CDR1 is MGHRA and CDR2 is YSYEKL. The CDR3 spans 16 residues. Losses at the gene ends were 2 bases for V and 7 bases for J; bases not matched to a gene: 10. The DNA read from the CDR3 is TGCGCCAGCAGCCAACTGGGACTAGCTGGGGCCAATACG. Protein product: CASSQLGLAGANT. The full CDR3 reads CASSQLGLAGANTQYF.